This T cell receptor (beta chain) appears in the sequencing data of a study of T-cell reconstitution after alpha-beta-depleted transplantation in children. The study, taken as a whole, reports: From newly produced T cells came most of the T-cell counts and diversity one year after transplant. Where some patients showed high TCRbeta diversity at day 60, it came from recipient T cells and thymic progenitors that had survived. Several hundred expanded graft clones reportedly were the source of alpha-beta T cells about two months after transplant.

Termini included, the CDR3 measures 13 amino acids. At least ten counts were recorded for this clonotype. Antigen unknown. The limits of the CDR3 on the DNA are not certain, so only TCRdb's listed CDR3 is given. TCRbeta library preparation incorporated unique molecular identifiers. TCRdb itself ran the PCR reads through MiXCR, one entry per CDR3 protein. The table has approximately 190,000 distinct CDR3 sequences, 6.3% seen once. This receptor was identified in a girl less than two years old with combined immunodeficiency, due to receive a stem cell transplant. The chain recombines TRBV12-3 or TRBV12-4 with TRBJ2-7; TRBD2 is the table's D call, not checked against the DNA. The material was PBMCs, obtained before TCRalphabeta/CD19-depleted stem cell transplant. This CDR3 is CASSSYIWAIGTF.